The 30 T cell receptor beta chains reported below all come from one sample, sequenced in a study of OX40 agonist ivuxolimab in advanced cancers. The table came from immunoSEQ multiplex PCR; TCRdb's copy has only in-frame clones and leaves some out. In the table there are 60,000 to 90,000 clones, about 84% of which are singletons. Sequencing was performed on CD4+ or CD8+ T cells sorted from blood, taken in a trial of the OX40 agonist ivuxolimab. These receptor sequences come from an adult with an advanced solid tumor such as melanoma, head and neck, liver or kidney cancer.

This clone has a single count. V is TRBV6-1 and J is TRBJ1-2; D is ambiguous. This CDR3 has 11 amino acids. With 7 bases removed from V and 4 bases from J, the gap between germline ends came to 7 bases. The germline CDR1 and CDR2 sequences are MNHNS and SASEGT. The CDR3 is CASKGFYGYTF. The CDR3 coding sequence is TGTGCCAGCAAGGGCTTCTATGGCTACACCTTC.

The rearrangement uses TRBV18 and TRBJ1-5; TRBD1 matches at 9 bases. The germline gives CDR1 KGHSH, CDR2 LQKENI. The CDR3 length is 14 residues. V was clipped by 3 bases and J by 7 bases; unmatched bases: 4. CDR3 bases: TGTGCCAGCTCACCCGGGACAGGGAGACAGCCCCAGCATTTT. Protein sequence: CASSPGTGRQPQHF.

The CDR3 bases are TGTGCCAGCAGCGCCACTAGCGGGACTAGCACAGATACGCAGTATTTT. It translates to CASSATSGTSTDTQYF. The chain is built from TRBV9 and TRBJ2-3; TRBD2 matches 10 bases. CDR1 is SGDLS and CDR2 is YYNGEE in the germline V gene. This CDR3 contains 16 residues. The ends lost 3 bases at V and 0 bases at J; junction bases unmatched: 4.

CDR3 DNA: TGTGCCAGCAGCCGGAGGGGCAATGAGCAGTTCTTC. Translated: CASSRRGNEQFF. The rearrangement links TRBV5-4 to TRBJ2-1; TRBD2 is a possible D gene (6 bases). V lost 4 bases and J 6 bases, leaving 8 bases between the germline ends. Germline V CDR1 and CDR2: SGHNT, YYREEE (reference sequence). This CDR3 spans 12 amino acids.

The J gene is TRBJ2-1, the V gene TRBV28; D is possibly TRBD2 (6 bases). The germline V and J ends were trimmed by 2 bases and 5 bases, with 13 bases remaining between them. CDR3 length: 15 residues. The germline V gene encodes CDR1 MDHEN and CDR2 SYDVKM. The CDR3 loop is CASSLGGLIHNEQFF. The CDR3 DNA reads as TGTGCCAGCAGTTTAGGGGGGTTGATCCACAATGAGCAGTTCTTC.

The V call is TRBV5-1, the J call TRBJ2-5; maybe TRBD1 (5 bases). The V gene's germline CDR1 is SGHRS and CDR2 YFSETQ. The germline V and J ends were trimmed by 4 bases and 5 bases, with 18 bases remaining between them. This CDR3 is 15 amino acids long. CDR3 nucleotides: TGCGCCAGCAGCGGGCGATCACCCCCAGGGGAGACCCAGTACTTC. The encoded protein is CASSGRSPPGETQYF.

The chain links TRBV19 to TRBJ1-2; D ambiguous. V was pared by 6 bases and J by 1 base, with 6 bases between. This CDR3 is built from 12 residues. Germline CDR1 is LNHDA and CDR2 is SQIVND (reference sequence). The CDR3 DNA reads TGTGCCAGTAGGGACCTTAACTATGGCTACACCTTC. Its translation: CASRDLNYGYTF.

The rearrangement uses TRBV2 and TRBJ2-1; D unresolved. The CDR3 has 14 amino acids. V dropped 6 bases and J dropped 5 bases, with 14 bases sitting between them. CDR1 and CDR2 (germline): SNHLY, FYNNEI. The CDR3 loop is CASSLGLADNEQFF. In nucleotides, the CDR3 is TGTGCCAGCAGCCTGGGATTGGCGGACAATGAGCAGTTCTTC.

A single count supports this clone. The chain is built from TRBV6-5 and TRBJ2-3; 7 bases match TRBD1. V lost 10 bases and J lost 2; bases outside the gene matches: 6. Germline CDR1 and CDR2: MNHEY and SVGAGI. The length of the CDR3 is 13 residues. The CDR3 DNA reads TGTGCCACCCGGGACAGCAACACAGATACGCAGTATTTT. It specifies CATRDSNTDTQYF.

The gene calls are TRBV18 and TRBJ1-1; the match to TRBD1 covers 7 bases. CDR3 size: 13 residues. In germline, CDR1 is KGHSH, CDR2 LQKENI. The trim removed 8 bases at V and 1 base at J, leaving 4 bases unmatched. In DNA, the CDR3 is TGTGCCAGCGGACGGGACAGGAACACTGAAGCTTTCTTT. Translated, it gives CASGRDRNTEAFF.

The genes are TRBV6-5 and TRBJ1-6; no clear D gene. The CDR3 is 14 amino acids. The V end was cut by 0 bases, the J end by 6 bases, with 6 bases between. CDR1 is MNHEY and CDR2 is SVGAGI in the germline V gene. The CDR3 nucleotides are TGTGCCAGCAGTTACTCGGCCGGTAATTCACCCCTCCACTTT. It codes for CASSYSAGNSPLHF.

The chain recombines TRBV18 with TRBJ2-3; D tentatively reads TRBD1 or TRBD2 (5 bases each). Germline V gene data show CDR1 as KGHSH and CDR2 as LQKENI. V was clipped by 6 bases and J by 0 bases, with 13 bases between them. The length of the CDR3 is 15 residues. The CDR3 protein is CASSPAGDSTDTQYF. In DNA, the CDR3 is TGTGCCAGCTCCCCCGCCGGGGACAGCACAGATACGCAGTATTTT. Full variable domain (remainder filled in from reference TRBV18 and TRBJ2-3): NAGVMQNPRHLVRRRGQEARLRCSPMKGHSHVYWYRQLPEEGLKFMVYLQKENIIDESGMPKERFSAEFPKEGPSILRIQQVVRGDSAAYFCASSPAGDSTDTQYFGPGTRLTVL.

The chain joins TRBV5-1 to TRBJ2-1; weak D call: TRBD2 (6 bases). The CDR3 is made up of 13 amino acids. The germline V gene encodes CDR1 SGHRS and CDR2 YFSETQ. The V end was cut by 5 bases, the J end by 10 bases, with 16 bases between. The CDR3 DNA reads as TGCGCCAGCAGTTATTCTAGCGAAGGAGAGCAGTTCTTC. This gives the protein CASSYSSEGEQFF.

The CDR3 region is CASSMWTTNEKLFF. In DNA, the CDR3 is TGTGCCAGTAGTATGTGGACAACTAATGAAAAACTGTTTTTT. V gene TRBV19 combines with J gene TRBJ1-4, with D unclear. The CDR3 is 14 amino acids. With 3 bases removed from V and 0 bases from J, the gap between germline ends came to 5 bases. Germline V gives CDR1 LNHDA, CDR2 SQIVND (reference sequence).

The rearrangement joins TRBV19 to TRBJ1-5; D uncertain. V lost 5 bases, J lost 7 bases, and 9 bases lay in between. This CDR3 has 12 residues. Germline CDR1 LNHDA, CDR2 SQIVND (reference sequence). The CDR3 reads CASSSQLQPQHF. Written as DNA, the CDR3 is TGTGCCAGTAGTTCCCAATTGCAGCCCCAGCATTTT.

The genes are TRBV7-9 and TRBJ1-1; the D is unclear. The CDR3 is 14 amino acids. From germline, CDR1 is SEHNR and CDR2 FQNEAQ (reference sequence). Trimming pared 1 base from V and 1 base from J, leaving 7 bases between. CDR3 loop: CASSLDNPNTEAFF. The CDR3 DNA is TGTGCCAGCAGCTTAGACAATCCGAACACTGAAGCTTTCTTT.

The V gene is TRBV6-5, the J gene TRBJ1-1, with D unresolved. Germline V CDR1 and CDR2: MNHEY, SVGAGI. The CDR3 loop spans 13 amino acids. V was trimmed by 0 bases and J by 1 base, leaving 3 bases between them. CDR3 nucleotide sequence: TGTGCCAGCAGTTACTCCAAGAACACTGAAGCTTTCTTT. It codes for CASSYSKNTEAFF.

The chain carries TRBV6-4 and TRBJ2-7, with TRBD2 as a possible D gene (6 bases). V gave up 5 bases and J gave up 5 bases, with 10 bases separating them. Germline lookup yields CDR1 MRHNA and CDR2 SNTAGT. CDR3 length: 12 amino acids. CDR3 in DNA: TGTGCCAGCAGTAGGAGGGGTAACGAGCAGTACGTC. Translated, it gives CASSRRGNEQYV.

The chain combines TRBV6-5 with TRBJ2-6; D unresolved. V shed 6 bases and J shed 0 bases, with 6 bases lying between them. Germline CDR1 reads MNHEY; CDR2 reads SVGAGI. This CDR3 is built from 14 residues. The CDR3 nucleotides read TGTGCCAGCAGCCCCGACTCTGGGGCCAACGTCCTGACTTTC. Its protein product is CASSPDSGANVLTF.

The chain recombines TRBV28 with TRBJ1-2; D gene uncertain. Per germline, CDR1 MDHEN and CDR2 SYDVKM. This CDR3 has 11 amino acids. V lost 4 bases to trimming and J lost 6 bases, with 6 bases between them. The CDR3 DNA reads as TGTGCCAGCAGTTCATGGAATGGCTACACCTTC. Translation gives CASSSWNGYTF.

The rearrangement joins TRBV5-1 to TRBJ2-1; 14 nucleotides match TRBD2. The CDR3 consists of 16 residues. Losses at the gene ends were 5 bases for V and 5 bases for J; bases not matched to a gene: 6. In germline, CDR1 is SGHRS, CDR2 YFSETQ. The CDR3 here is CASSWGLAGVDNEQFF. CDR3 sequence (DNA): TGCGCCAGCAGTTGGGGACTAGCGGGGGTGGACAATGAGCAGTTCTTC.

The rearrangement joins TRBV29-1 to TRBJ2-1, with D possibly TRBD1 on 5 matching bases. V dropped 5 bases and J dropped 9 bases, with 14 bases sitting between them. The CDR3 loop spans 12 amino acids. Germline V CDR1 and CDR2: SQVTM, ANQGSEA. CDR3 coding DNA: TGCAGCGTTCCCAGGGAAGGGGTTGAGCAGTTCTTC. As protein: CSVPREGVEQFF.

The chain is built from TRBV14 and TRBJ1-2, with 7 bases lining up with TRBD1. CDR1 and CDR2 from the germline V gene are SGHDN and FVKESK. Trimming cost V 4 bases and J 1 base; bases outside gene matches: 6. CDR3 size: 15 residues. The CDR3 region is CASSRGGTGNYGYTF. In DNA form, the CDR3 reads TGTGCCAGCAGCCGAGGGGGCACCGGTAACTATGGCTACACCTTC.

This clone appeared a few times. The chain employs TRBV29-1 and TRBJ1-5; 8 positions agree with TRBD1. This CDR3 has 14 residues. The V gene's germline CDR1 is SQVTM and CDR2 ANQGSEA. V lost 5 bases, J lost 6 bases, and 9 bases stayed unmatched. Here the CDR3 reads CSVRDGTGGQPQHF. CDR3 bases: TGCAGCGTTCGTGACGGGACAGGCGGTCAGCCCCAGCATTTT.

The J gene is TRBJ1-5, the V gene TRBV10-2, with 8 bases lining up with TRBD1. This CDR3 region has 13 residues. Germline V gives CDR1 WSHSY, CDR2 SAAADI. V was pared by 6 bases and J by 5 bases, with 3 bases of the junction left unmatched. The CDR3 region is CASRVTGDQPQHF. The DNA of the CDR3 is TGCGCCAGCAGGGTGACAGGGGATCAGCCCCAGCATTTT.

V and J are TRBV7-2 and TRBJ1-4, with D possibly TRBD1 on 6 matching bases. V shed 4 bases and J shed 5 bases, with 8 bases lying between them. The CDR3 length is 13 residues. Germline V gene data show CDR1 as SGHTA and CDR2 as FQGNSA. The CDR3 DNA reads TGTGCCAGCAGCTACGACAGGAATGAAAAACTGTTTTTT. Its translation is CASSYDRNEKLFF.

The chain links TRBV2 to TRBJ1-1; a possible D gene is TRBD1 (6 bases). The CDR3 runs 12 residues. Looked up from germline, CDR1 is SNHLY and CDR2 is FYNNEI. V was clipped by 3 bases and J by 8 bases, with 10 bases between them. DNA of the CDR3: TGTGCCAGCAGTGACAGGGGCCCAGAAGCTTTCTTT. Translated, it gives CASSDRGPEAFF.

The rearrangement uses TRBV7-2 and TRBJ2-5; weak D call: TRBD1 (6 bases). This CDR3 is 15 amino acids long. The V end lost 1 base, the J end lost 5 bases, and 14 bases lay between the germline ends. CDR1 and CDR2 (germline): SGHTA, FQGNSA. The CDR3 DNA is TGTGCCAGCAGCTTAGAGGGGGTCTACCGGGAGACCCAGTACTTC. This gives the protein CASSLEGVYRETQYF.

The genes are TRBV5-6 and TRBJ2-7; D may be TRBD1 (6 bases). The CDR3 has 14 residues. Per the germline V gene, CDR1 is SGHDT and CDR2 is YYEEEE. Trimming stripped 4 bases from V and 3 bases from J, with 14 bases between. In nucleotides, the CDR3 is TGTGCCAGCAGCGGACTGGACAGAAGCTACGAGCAGTACTTC. Amino acid sequence: CASSGLDRSYEQYF.

V is TRBV28 and J is TRBJ2-2; D is possibly TRBD2 (5 bases). Trimming cost V 2 bases and J 6 bases, with 10 bases left between them. The CDR3 totals 14 residues. Germline V gene sequence: CDR1 MDHEN, CDR2 SYDVKM. CDR3 in DNA: TGTGCCAGCAGTTTACGGGAAAAGGCCGGGGAGCTGTTTTTT. Amino acids: CASSLREKAGELFF.